This T cell receptor (beta chain) was sequenced during a study of shared clonotypes between healthy human individuals. Study context: Every donor yielded three CD4 naive, three CD4 memory, two CD8 naive and one CD8 memory plate.

The investigators split CD4+ cells into a CD45RA+ naive subset and a CD45RA-negative memory subset. V lost 5 bases to trimming and J lost 4 bases; unmatched junction nucleotides: 6. The CDR3 extends over 15 amino acids. The V gene's germline CDR1 is SEHNR and CDR2 FQNEAQ (reference sequence). Generated by immunoSEQ multiplex PCR, the TCRdb table keeps only in-frame clones and is missing some. The sample includes over 2 million clones, around 92% of them seen just once. This clone appeared once. At the DNA level, this CDR3 is encoded by other sequences in the same sample as well. The chain uses TRBV7-9 and TRBJ2-7; 12 nucleotides align to TRBD2. The specimen sequenced was naive CD4+ T cells from PBMCs. Subset in this sample: CD45RA+ positively selected. This TCR was recovered from a young man in good health. Some clones in this sample may be carry-over from other donors' samples. The CDR3 is CASSPRLAGAYEQYF. The DNA for the CDR3 is TGTGCCAGCAGCCCGCGACTAGCGGGGGCATACGAGCAGTACTTC.